These 3 T cell receptor beta chains came from one sample sequenced in a study of vaccination effects on CD4 cells after COVID-19. Their target antigens are unknown. Prior to sequencing, the ViraFEST assay stimulated PBMC with viral peptide pools, which expanded the antigen-specific CD4+ T cells. Subsequent to 10 days of culture, CD4+ T cells were isolated. Negative nucleocapsid antibody tests before and after vaccination confirmed no previous SARS-CoV-2 infection. The table came from immunoSEQ multiplex PCR; TCRdb's copy has only in-frame clones and leaves some out. The table has fewer than 65,000 clones, 75% seen once. The input for sequencing was CD4+ T cells from PBMCs cultured with HCoV-OC43 spike peptides, taken before COVID-19 vaccination. Subset defined: HCoV-OC43 spike overlapping peptide pool stimulation. These receptors originate from a human donor who received a COVID-19 vaccine.

V usage is TRBV12-3 or TRBV12-4 and J usage is TRBJ2-5; 7 bases match TRBD1. The junction had 5 bases not matched to a gene; V was cut back by 5 bases and J by 5 bases. This CDR3 has 13 amino acids. CDR3 residues: CASSQRGQETQYF. The CDR3 nucleotides read TGTGCCAGCAGTCAGAGGGGGCAGGAGACCCAGTACTTC.

This chain connects TRBV10-3 to TRBJ1-2; no definite D call. V lost 5 bases to trimming and J lost 0 bases, with 16 bases between them. The germline CDR1 and CDR2 sequences are ENHRY and SYGVKD. The length of the CDR3 is 16 residues. The CDR3 DNA sequence: TGTGCCATCAGTTTTTCGAAGACTGCCTCTAACTATGGCTACACCTTC. It translates to CAISFSKTASNYGYTF.

The chain couples TRBV4-2 to TRBJ2-1; 8 bases map to TRBD2. In germline, CDR1 is LGHNA, CDR2 YNFKEQ. The CDR3 runs 15 residues. V dropped 4 bases and J dropped 5; count of bases not matched to a gene: 7. In DNA, the CDR3 is TGTGCCAGCAGCCTCGGGACTAGGGGAGACAATGAGCAGTTCTTC. The encoded protein is CASSLGTRGDNEQFF.